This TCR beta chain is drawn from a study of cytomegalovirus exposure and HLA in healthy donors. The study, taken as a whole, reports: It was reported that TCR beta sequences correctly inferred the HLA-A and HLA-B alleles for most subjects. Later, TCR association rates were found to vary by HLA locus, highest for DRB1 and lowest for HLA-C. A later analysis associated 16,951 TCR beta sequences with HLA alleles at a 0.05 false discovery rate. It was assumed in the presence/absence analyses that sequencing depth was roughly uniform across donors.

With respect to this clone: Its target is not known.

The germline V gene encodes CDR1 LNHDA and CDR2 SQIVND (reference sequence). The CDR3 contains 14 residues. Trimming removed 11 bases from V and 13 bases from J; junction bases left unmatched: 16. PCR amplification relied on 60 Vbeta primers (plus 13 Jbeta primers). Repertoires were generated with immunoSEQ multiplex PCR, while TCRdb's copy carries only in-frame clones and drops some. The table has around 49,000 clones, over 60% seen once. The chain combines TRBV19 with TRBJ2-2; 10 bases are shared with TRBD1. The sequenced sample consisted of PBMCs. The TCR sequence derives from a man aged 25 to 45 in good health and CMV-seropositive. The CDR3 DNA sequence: TGTGCCGCCGAAAACTCGGGACAGGGGATGGGGCTGTTTTTT. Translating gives CAAENSGQGMGLFF. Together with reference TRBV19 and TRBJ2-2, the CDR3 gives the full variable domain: DGGITQSPKYLFRKEGQNVTLSCEQNLNHDAMYWYRQDPGQGLRLIYYSQIVNDFQKGDIAEGYSVSREKKESFPLTVTSAQKNPTAFYLCAAENSGQGMGLFFGEGSRLTVL.